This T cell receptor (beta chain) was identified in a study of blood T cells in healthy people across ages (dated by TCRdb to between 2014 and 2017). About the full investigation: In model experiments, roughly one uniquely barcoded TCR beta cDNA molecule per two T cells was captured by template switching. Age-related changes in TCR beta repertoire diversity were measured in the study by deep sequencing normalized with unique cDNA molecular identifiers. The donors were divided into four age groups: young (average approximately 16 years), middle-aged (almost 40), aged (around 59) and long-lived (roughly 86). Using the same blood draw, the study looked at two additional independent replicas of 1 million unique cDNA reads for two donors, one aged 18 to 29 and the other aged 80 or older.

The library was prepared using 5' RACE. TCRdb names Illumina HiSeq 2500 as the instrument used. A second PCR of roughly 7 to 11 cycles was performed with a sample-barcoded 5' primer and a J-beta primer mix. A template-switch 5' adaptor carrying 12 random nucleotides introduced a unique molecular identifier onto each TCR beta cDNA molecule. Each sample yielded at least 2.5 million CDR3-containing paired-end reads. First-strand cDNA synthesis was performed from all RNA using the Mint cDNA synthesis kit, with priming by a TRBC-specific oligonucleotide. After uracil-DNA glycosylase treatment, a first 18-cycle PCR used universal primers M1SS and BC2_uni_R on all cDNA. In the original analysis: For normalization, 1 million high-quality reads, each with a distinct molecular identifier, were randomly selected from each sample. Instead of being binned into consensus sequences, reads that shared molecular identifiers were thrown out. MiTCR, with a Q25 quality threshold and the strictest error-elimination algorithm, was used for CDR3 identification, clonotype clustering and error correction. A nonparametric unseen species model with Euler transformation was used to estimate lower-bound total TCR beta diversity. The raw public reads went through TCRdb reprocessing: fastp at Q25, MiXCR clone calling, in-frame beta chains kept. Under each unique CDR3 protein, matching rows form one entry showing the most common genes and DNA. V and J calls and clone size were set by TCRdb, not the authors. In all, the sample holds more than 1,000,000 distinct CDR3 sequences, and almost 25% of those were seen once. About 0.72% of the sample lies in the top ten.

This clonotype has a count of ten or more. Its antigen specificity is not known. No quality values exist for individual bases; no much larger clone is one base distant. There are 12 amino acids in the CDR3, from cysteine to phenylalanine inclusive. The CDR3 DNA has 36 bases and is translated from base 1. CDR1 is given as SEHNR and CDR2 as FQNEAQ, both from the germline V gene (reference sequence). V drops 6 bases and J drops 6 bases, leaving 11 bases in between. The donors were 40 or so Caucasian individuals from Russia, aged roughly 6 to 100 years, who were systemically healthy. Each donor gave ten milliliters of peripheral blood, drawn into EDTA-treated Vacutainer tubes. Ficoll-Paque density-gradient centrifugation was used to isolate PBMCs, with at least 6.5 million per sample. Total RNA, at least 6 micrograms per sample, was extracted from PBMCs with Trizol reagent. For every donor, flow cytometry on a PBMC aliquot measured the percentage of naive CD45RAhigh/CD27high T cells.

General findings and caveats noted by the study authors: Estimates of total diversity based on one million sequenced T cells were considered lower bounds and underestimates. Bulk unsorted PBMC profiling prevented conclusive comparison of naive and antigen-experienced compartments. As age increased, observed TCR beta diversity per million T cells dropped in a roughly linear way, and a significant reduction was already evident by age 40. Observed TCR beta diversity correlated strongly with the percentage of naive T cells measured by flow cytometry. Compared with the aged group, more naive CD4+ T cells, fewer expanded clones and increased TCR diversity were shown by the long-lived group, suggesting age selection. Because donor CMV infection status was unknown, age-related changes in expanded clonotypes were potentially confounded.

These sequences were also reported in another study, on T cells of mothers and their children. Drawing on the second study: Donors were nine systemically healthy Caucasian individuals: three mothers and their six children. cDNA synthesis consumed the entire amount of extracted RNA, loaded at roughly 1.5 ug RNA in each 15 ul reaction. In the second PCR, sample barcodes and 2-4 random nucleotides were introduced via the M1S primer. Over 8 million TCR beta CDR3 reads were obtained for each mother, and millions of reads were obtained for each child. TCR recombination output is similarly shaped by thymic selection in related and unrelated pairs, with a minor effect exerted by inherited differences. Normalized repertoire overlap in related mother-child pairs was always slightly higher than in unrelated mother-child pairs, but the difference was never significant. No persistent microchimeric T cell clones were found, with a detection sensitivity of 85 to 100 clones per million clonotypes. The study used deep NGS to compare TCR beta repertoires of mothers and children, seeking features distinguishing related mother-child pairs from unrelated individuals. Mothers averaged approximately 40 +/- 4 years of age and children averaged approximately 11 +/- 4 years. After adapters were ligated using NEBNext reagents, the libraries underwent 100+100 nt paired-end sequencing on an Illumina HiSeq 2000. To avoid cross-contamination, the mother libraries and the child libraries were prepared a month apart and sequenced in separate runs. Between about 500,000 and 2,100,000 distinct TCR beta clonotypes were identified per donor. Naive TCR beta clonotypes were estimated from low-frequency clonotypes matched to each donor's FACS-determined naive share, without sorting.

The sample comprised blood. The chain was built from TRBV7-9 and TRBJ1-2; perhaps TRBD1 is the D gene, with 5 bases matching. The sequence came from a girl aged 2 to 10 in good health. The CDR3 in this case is CASSPRGDGYTF. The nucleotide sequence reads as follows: TGTGCCAGCAGTCCCCGGGGGGATGGCTACACCTTC.